A selection of T cell receptor beta chains follows, all from one sample in a study of T cells in Graves' hyperthyroidism and ophthalmopathy. TCRdb reanalysed the multiplex PCR reads using MiXCR and keeps one entry per CDR3 protein. This repertoire shows just over 550,000 distinct CDR3 sequences, roughly 46% found once; its top ten account for 8.2%. Sequences were obtained from peripheral blood or thyroid tissue (not recorded which). These receptors originate from a woman between 18 and 29 years old with Graves' hyperthyroidism. Each CDR3 is given with its conserved first and last residue. The D gene is left open where the match is weak. Clone size appears in some rows only: once, few, many, or a class for an expanded clone.

clone_size	v_call	d_call	j_call	cdr3_nt	cdr3_aa
NA	TRBV10-2	NA	TRBJ1-6	TGCGCCAGCAGGGCCTATGACAGCCAAAATTCACCCCTCCACTTT	CASRAYDSQNSPLHF
once	TRBV29-1	NA	TRBJ1-2	TGCAGCGTTGAGGTCTACTATGGCTACACCTTC	CSVEVYYGYTF
many	TRBV7-8	NA	TRBJ2-6	TGTGCCAGCAGCTTGGCCTCTGGGGCCAACGTCCTGACTTTC	CASSLASGANVLTF
once	TRBV2	TRBD1	TRBJ1-2	TGTGCCAGCAGTTTTACGACCGGGACAGCACCACTGGGCTACACCTTC	CASSFTTGTAPLGYTF
NA	TRBV27	NA	TRBJ1-5	TGTGCCAGCAGCGCGGTTCAGCCCCAGCATTTT	CASSAVQPQHF
NA	TRBV19	TRBD2	TRBJ2-2	TGTGCCAGTACCCTGCGGCTAGCGGGGGCCGGACCCGGGGAGCTGTTTTTT	CASTLRLAGAGPGELFF
NA	TRBV24-1	NA	TRBJ2-2	TGTGCCACCAGTGACTTCGGCCCCTCTAACACCGGGGAGCTGTTTTTT	CATSDFGPSNTGELFF
NA	TRBV20-1	TRBD1	TRBJ1-2	TGCAGTGCTAGGTTGGGAGGGGGCGAAATCTCTGGCTACACCTTC	CSARLGGGEISGYTF
NA	TRBV7-6	TRBD1	TRBJ2-6	TGTGCCAGCAGCAAGGACAGGGGCGGATTCTCTGGGGCCAACGTCCTGACTTTC	CASSKDRGGFSGANVLTF
NA	TRBV10-3	TRBD2	TRBJ2-2	TGTGCCATCGAGACTAGCGGGAGGGCGCCGGGCACCGGGGAGCTGTTTTTT	CAIETSGRAPGTGELFF
NA	TRBV20-1	TRBD1	TRBJ1-4	TGCAGTGCTAGAGACTCAGGGGGTAGTGAAAAACTGTTTTTT	CSARDSGGSEKLFF
NA	TRBV25-1	TRBD1	TRBJ1-3	TGTGCCAGCAGCTTTGTTGACAGGGGCCACTCTGGAAACACCATATATTTT	CASSFVDRGHSGNTIYF
NA	TRBV7-2	NA	TRBJ2-7	TGTGCCAGCAGCTTAGGGTGGCAGTCCTACGAGCAGTACTTC	CASSLGWQSYEQYF
NA	TRBV10-3	NA	TRBJ2-7	TGTGCCATCAGTGAGGAGGAGGGCTACGAGCAGTACTTC	CAISEEEGYEQYF
NA	TRBV7-2	NA	TRBJ2-7	TGTGCCAGCAGCCATCCGGTCCAGCGTGGTCCCTACGAGCAGTACTTC	CASSHPVQRGPYEQYF
few	TRBV7-8	NA	TRBJ1-5	TGTGCCAGCACTTTGGCCGGTCAGCCCCAGCATTTT	CASTLAGQPQHF
many	TRBV29-1	NA	TRBJ1-2	TGCAGCGTCGAGGACGGGGATTATCGCTTTGGCTACACCTTC	CSVEDGDYRFGYTF
NA	TRBV7-2	NA	TRBJ1-1	TGTGCCAGCAGCTTAATAGGGAGGAACACTGAAGCTTTCTTT	CASSLIGRNTEAFF
few	TRBV2	NA	TRBJ2-2	TGTGCCAGCAGTGAACCGGGAACCGGGGAGCTGTTTTTT	CASSEPGTGELFF
NA	TRBV7-2	TRBD1	TRBJ1-4	TGTGCCAGCAGCTTGACCCTTGGACAGGGAGAAAAACTGTTTTTT	CASSLTLGQGEKLFF
many	TRBV10-3	TRBD1	TRBJ2-5	TGTGCCATCAGTCTGGGACAGCAAGAGACCCAGTACTTC	CAISLGQQETQYF
NA	TRBV20-1	NA	TRBJ1-5	TGCAGTGCTAGAGGTAGGGGGGGCCAGCCCCAGCATTTT	CSARGRGGQPQHF
NA	TRBV25-1	TRBD1	TRBJ1-6	TGTGCCAGGGGCCGGGACAGCCCAGAGGCATCACCCCTCCACTTT	CARGRDSPEASPLHF
NA	TRBV6-1	NA	TRBJ2-7	TGTGCCAGCAGTGAAGTCTTTACCTACGAGCAGTACTTC	CASSEVFTYEQYF
medium-sized	TRBV24-1	TRBD1	TRBJ1-1	TGTGCCACCAGTGACGAATTGGGACAGGCTTTCTTT	CATSDELGQAFF
few	TRBV7-9	NA	TRBJ1-1	TGTGCCAGCAGCGGGGACCTAGAAGGCACTGAAGCTTTCTTT	CASSGDLEGTEAFF
NA	TRBV7-8	TRBD2	TRBJ2-7	TGTGCCAGCAGCTTAACTAGCGTTTCCGACGAGCAGTACTTC	CASSLTSVSDEQYF
many	TRBV7-9	NA	TRBJ1-1	TGTGCCAGCAGCCAGTACCCGGCTGAAGCTTTCTTT	CASSQYPAEAFF
NA	TRBV29-1	NA	TRBJ1-5	TGCAGCGTTGTTTCCGGGGCGCGGCAGCCCCAGCATTTT	CSVVSGARQPQHF
NA	TRBV7-9	TRBD1	TRBJ1-1	TGTGCCAGCAGCGACCGGACAGGGGAATTCGGGAACACTGAAGCTTTCTTT	CASSDRTGEFGNTEAFF
NA	TRBV13	NA	TRBJ1-5	TGTGCCAGCCGCTTAGCACGTGGGGAGCCCCAGCATTTT	CASRLARGEPQHF
few	TRBV24-1	NA	TRBJ2-6	TGTGCCACCAGTGATGCTATCAATGGGGCCAACGTCCTGACTTTC	CATSDAINGANVLTF
NA	TRBV7-9	NA	TRBJ1-1	TGTACCAGCAGCTTGGGGGGCGGGGGCACTGAAGCTTTCTTT	CTSSLGGGGTEAFF
NA	TRBV29-1	TRBD1	TRBJ2-7	TGCAGCGTCGGAACAGGGGGCAACGAGCAGTACTTC	CSVGTGGNEQYF
many	TRBV24-1	NA	TRBJ2-5	TGTGCCACCAGTGACCCACGGGAAGAGACCCAGTACTTC	CATSDPREETQYF
NA	TRBV7-9	NA	TRBJ2-5	TGTGCCAGCAGTTGGGACCACCCCGTACGCCTCGAGACCCAGTACTTC	CASSWDHPVRLETQYF
many	TRBV24-1	NA	TRBJ1-4	TGTGCCACCAGTGATGAGTTTAATGAAAAACTGTTTTTT	CATSDEFNEKLFF
NA	TRBV2	TRBD1	TRBJ2-6	TGTGCCAGAATACGAGGAGGACAGGGGGACTCTGGGGCCAACGTCCTGACTTTC	CARIRGGQGDSGANVLTF
NA	TRBV7-3	TRBD1	TRBJ2-5	TGCGCCAGCAGCCAAGTGTCTCAGGGGGCCGGGCAGCCCCAGTACTTC	CASSQVSQGAGQPQYF
once	TRBV5-1	NA	TRBJ2-7	TGCGCCAGCAGCTCTCAGGGACGCGAGCAGTACTTC	CASSSQGREQYF
NA	TRBV29-1	NA	TRBJ1-2	TGTGCCTGGAGCGGCATCTATGGCTACACCTTC	CAWSGIYGYTF
few	TRBV7-8	NA	TRBJ2-6	TGTGCCAGCATGTTCTCTGGGGCCAACGTCCTGACTTTC	CASMFSGANVLTF
many	TRBV2	NA	TRBJ1-1	TGTGCCAGCAGTGTTATGGAGAACACTGAAGCTTTCTTT	CASSVMENTEAFF
many	TRBV7-6	NA	TRBJ1-5	TGTGCCAGCAGCTTAGGGGGGGGAGGCAGCAATCAGCCCCAGCATTTT	CASSLGGGGSNQPQHF
many	TRBV15	TRBD1	TRBJ1-2	TGTGCCACCAGCAGCGGGACAGGCTATGGCTACACCTTC	CATSSGTGYGYTF
few	TRBV20-1	NA	TRBJ2-7	TGCAGTGCTAGGGAGGTGGGGGCAGTTGGCGAGCAGTACTTC	CSAREVGAVGEQYF
many	TRBV24-1	TRBD1	TRBJ2-2	TGTGCCACCAGTGATACCCGGACAGGGACGAACACCGGGGAGCTGTTTTTT	CATSDTRTGTNTGELFF
NA	TRBV15	NA	TRBJ1-1	TGTGCCACCAGCAGAGATCGGCTCTCCCTTGAAGCTTTCTTT	CATSRDRLSLEAFF
few	TRBV7-6	TRBD1	TRBJ1-1	TGTGCCAGCAGCCCTTGGACAGGAACAAACACTGAAGCTTTCTTT	CASSPWTGTNTEAFF